This T cell receptor beta chain originates from a study of CD8 T cells in ankylosing spondylitis. At least ten counts were recorded for this clonotype. The antigen is not known. Broader study findings: Past studies reported some motif variants in reactive arthritis synovial fluid and blood.

The CDR3 is made up of 14 amino acids. J gave up 5 bases and V 2 bases, and 5 bases lay outside the gene matches. Quantitative 5'-RACE with molecular barcodes was used to make the TCR beta libraries. TCRdb re-derived calls from the 5' RACE reads in MiXCR, one entry per CDR3 protein. The sample contains under 150,000 distinct CDR3 sequences, 9.3% of which appear only once. The chain joins TRBV12-3 or TRBV12-4 to TRBJ2-7; 8 bases map to TRBD1. The receptor comes from a male donor with ankylosing spondylitis or in good health (not recorded which). Material: blood, either unsorted or a sorted T cell fraction (not recorded which). CDR3 sequence: CASSLFQGADEQYF. The CDR3 region has the DNA TGTGCCAGCAGTTTATTCCAGGGGGCTGACGAGCAGTACTTC.